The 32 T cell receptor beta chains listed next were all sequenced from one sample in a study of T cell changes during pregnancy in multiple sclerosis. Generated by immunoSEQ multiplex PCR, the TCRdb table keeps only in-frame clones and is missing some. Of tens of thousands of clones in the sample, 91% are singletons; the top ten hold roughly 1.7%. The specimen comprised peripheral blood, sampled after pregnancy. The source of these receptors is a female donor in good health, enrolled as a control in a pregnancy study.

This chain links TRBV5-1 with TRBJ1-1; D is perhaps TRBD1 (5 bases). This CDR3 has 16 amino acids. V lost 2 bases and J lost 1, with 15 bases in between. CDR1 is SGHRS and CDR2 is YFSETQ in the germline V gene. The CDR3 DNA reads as TGCGCCAGCAGCTTACAGGTCATGGGGGGGAACACTGAAGCTTTCTTT. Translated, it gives CASSLQVMGGNTEAFF.

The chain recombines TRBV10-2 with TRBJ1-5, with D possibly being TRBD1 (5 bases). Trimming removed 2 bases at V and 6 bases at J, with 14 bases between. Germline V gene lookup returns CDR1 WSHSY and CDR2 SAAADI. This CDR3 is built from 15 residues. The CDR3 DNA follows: TGCGCCAGCAGTGAGATGGACATGGCCACTCAGCCCCAGCATTTT. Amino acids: CASSEMDMATQPQHF.

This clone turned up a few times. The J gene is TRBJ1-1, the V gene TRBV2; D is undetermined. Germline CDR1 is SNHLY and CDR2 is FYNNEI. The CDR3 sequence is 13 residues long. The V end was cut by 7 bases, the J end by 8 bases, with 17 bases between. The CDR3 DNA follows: TGTGCCAGCACCAGTGAGCCGTCGGGAGAAGCTTTCTTT. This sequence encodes CASTSEPSGEAFF.

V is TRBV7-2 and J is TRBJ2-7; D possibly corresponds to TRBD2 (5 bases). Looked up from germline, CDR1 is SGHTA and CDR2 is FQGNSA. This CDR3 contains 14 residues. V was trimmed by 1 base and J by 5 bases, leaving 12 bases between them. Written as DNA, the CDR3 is TGTGCCAGCAGCTTAGGGCCCGGGGTAGACGAGCAGTACTTC. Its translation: CASSLGPGVDEQYF.

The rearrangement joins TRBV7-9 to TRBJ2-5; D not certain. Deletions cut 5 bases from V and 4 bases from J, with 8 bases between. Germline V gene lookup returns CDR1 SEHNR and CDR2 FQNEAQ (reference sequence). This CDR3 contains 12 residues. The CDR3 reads CASSQARETQYF. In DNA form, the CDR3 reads TGTGCCAGCAGCCAGGCCAGAGAGACCCAGTACTTC.

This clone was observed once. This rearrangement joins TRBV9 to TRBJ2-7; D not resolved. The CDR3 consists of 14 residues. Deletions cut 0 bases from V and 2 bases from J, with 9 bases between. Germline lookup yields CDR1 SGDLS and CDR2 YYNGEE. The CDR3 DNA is TGTGCCAGCAGCGTAGGAGTTGAAGCCTACGAGCAGTACTTC. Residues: CASSVGVEAYEQYF. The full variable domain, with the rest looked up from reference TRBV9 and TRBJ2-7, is DSGVTQTPKHLITATGQRVTLRCSPRSGDLSVYWYQQSLDQGLQFLIQYYNGEERAKGNILERFSAQQFPDLHSELNLSSLELGDSALYFCASSVGVEAYEQYFGPGTRLTVT.

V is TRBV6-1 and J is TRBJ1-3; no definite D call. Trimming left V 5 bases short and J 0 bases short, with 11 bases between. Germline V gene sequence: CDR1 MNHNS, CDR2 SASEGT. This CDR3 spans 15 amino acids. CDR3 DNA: TGTGCCAGCAGTCTCGAGGGCCTCTCTGGAAACACCATATATTTT. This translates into CASSLEGLSGNTIYF.

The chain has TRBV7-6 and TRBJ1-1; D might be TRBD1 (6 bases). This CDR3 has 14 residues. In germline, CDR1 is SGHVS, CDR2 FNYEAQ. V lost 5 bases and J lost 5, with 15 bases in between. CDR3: CASSPQGPGTEAFF. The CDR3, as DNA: TGTGCCAGCAGCCCACAGGGACCTGGGACTGAAGCTTTCTTT. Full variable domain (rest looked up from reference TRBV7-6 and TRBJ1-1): GAGVSQSPRYKVTKRGQDVALRCDPISGHVSLYWYRQALGQGPEFLTYFNYEAQQDKSGLPNDRFSAERPEGSISTLTIQRTEQRDSAMYRCASSPQGPGTEAFFGQGTRLTVV.

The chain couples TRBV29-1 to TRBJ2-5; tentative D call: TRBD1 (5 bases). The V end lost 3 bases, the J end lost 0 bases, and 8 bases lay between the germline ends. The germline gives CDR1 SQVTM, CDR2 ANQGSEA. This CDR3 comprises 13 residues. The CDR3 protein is CSVDPRDQETQYF. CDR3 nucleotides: TGCAGCGTTGACCCCAGGGACCAAGAGACCCAGTACTTC.

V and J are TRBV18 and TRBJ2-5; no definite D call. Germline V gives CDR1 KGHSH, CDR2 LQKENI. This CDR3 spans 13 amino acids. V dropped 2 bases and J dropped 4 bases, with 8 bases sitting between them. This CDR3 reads CASSPVTRETQYF. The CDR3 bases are TGTGCCAGCTCACCAGTTACGAGAGAGACCCAGTACTTC. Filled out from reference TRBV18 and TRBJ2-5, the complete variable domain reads NAGVMQNPRHLVRRRGQEARLRCSPMKGHSHVYWYRQLPEEGLKFMVYLQKENIIDESGMPKERFSAEFPKEGPSILRIQQVVRGDSAAYFCASSPVTRETQYFGPGTRLLVL.

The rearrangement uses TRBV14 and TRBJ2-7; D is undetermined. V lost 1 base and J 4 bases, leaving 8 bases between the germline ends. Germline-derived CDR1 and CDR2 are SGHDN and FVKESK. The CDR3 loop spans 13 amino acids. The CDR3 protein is CASSQADGYEQYF. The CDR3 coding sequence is TGTGCCAGCAGCCAAGCAGACGGGTACGAGCAGTACTTC. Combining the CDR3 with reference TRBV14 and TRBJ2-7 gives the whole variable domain EAGVTQFPSHSVIEKGQTVTLRCDPISGHDNLYWYRRVMGKEIKFLLHFVKESKQDESGMPNNRFLAERTGGTYSTLKVQPAELEDSGVYFCASSQADGYEQYFGPGTRLTVT.

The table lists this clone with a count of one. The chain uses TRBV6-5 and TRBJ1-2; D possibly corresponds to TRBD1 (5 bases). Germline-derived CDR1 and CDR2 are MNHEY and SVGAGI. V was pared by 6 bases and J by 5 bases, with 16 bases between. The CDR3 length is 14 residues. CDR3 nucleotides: TGTGCCAGCAGATTTCTTACGGGGGTTTATGGCTACACCTTC. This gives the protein CASRFLTGVYGYTF.

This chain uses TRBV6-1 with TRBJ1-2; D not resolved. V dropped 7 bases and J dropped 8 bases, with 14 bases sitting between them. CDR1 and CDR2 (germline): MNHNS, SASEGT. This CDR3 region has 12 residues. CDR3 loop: CASKISRRGYTF. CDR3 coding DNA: TGTGCCAGCAAGATAAGCCGTCGCGGCTACACCTTC.

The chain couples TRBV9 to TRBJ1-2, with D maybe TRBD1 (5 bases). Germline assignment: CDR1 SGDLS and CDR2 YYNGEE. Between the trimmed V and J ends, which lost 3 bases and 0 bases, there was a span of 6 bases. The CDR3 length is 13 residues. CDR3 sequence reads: CASSAGTNYGYTF. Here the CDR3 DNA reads TGTGCCAGCAGCGCAGGGACTAACTATGGCTACACCTTC.

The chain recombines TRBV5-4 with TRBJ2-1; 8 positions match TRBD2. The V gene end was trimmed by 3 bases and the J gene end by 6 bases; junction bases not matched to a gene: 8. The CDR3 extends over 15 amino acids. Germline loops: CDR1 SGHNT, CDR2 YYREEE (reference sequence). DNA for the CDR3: TGTGCCAGCAGCTATGGCGGGGGGCACTCCAATGAGCAGTTCTTC. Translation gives CASSYGGGHSNEQFF.

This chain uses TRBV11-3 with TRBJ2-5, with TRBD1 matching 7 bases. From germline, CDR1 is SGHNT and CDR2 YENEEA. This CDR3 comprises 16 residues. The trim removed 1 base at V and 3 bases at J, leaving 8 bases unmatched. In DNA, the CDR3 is TGTGCCAGCAGCTTAGGGGCAACAGGGGCGGAAGAGACCCAGTACTTC. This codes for CASSLGATGAEETQYF.

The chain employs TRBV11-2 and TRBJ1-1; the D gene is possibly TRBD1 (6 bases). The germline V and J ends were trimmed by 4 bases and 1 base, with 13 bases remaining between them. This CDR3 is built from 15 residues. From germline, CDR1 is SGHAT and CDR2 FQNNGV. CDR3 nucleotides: TGTGCCAGCAGCTCTCAGGGGATGGGGAACACTGAAGCTTTCTTT. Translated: CASSSQGMGNTEAFF.

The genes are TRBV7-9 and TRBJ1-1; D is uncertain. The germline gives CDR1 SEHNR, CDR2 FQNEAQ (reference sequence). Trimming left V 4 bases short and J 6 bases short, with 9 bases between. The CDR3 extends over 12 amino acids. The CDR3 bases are TGTGCCAGCAGCTCACCGGGATCTGAAGCTTTCTTT. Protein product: CASSSPGSEAFF.

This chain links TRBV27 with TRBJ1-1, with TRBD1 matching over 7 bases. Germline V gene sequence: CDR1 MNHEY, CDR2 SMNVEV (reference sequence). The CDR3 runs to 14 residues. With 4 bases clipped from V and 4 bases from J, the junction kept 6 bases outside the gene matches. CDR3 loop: CASSWGDRFTEAFF. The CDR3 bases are TGTGCCAGCAGTTGGGGGGACAGATTCACTGAAGCTTTCTTT.

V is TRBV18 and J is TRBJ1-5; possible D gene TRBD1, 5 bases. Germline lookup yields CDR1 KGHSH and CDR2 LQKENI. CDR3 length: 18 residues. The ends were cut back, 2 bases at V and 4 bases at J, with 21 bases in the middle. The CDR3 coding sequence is TGTGCCAGCTCACCATCAATCGGAGGCCGGGGGTCGAATCAGCCCCAGCATTTT. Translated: CASSPSIGGRGSNQPQHF. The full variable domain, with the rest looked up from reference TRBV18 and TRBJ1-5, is NAGVMQNPRHLVRRRGQEARLRCSPMKGHSHVYWYRQLPEEGLKFMVYLQKENIIDESGMPKERFSAEFPKEGPSILRIQQVVRGDSAAYFCASSPSIGGRGSNQPQHFGDGTRLSIL.

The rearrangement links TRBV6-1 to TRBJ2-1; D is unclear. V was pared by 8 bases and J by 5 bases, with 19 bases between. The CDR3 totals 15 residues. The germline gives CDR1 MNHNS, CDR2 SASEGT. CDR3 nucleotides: TGTGCCAGCCGCGACCAGGTCGCCCGAAACAATGAGCAGTTCTTC. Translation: CASRDQVARNNEQFF.

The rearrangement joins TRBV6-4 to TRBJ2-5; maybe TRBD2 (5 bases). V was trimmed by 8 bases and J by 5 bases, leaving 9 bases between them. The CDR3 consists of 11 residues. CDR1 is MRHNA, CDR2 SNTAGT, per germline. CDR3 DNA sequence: TGTGCCAGCGGACTTGCGGAGACCCAGTACTTC. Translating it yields CASGLAETQYF.

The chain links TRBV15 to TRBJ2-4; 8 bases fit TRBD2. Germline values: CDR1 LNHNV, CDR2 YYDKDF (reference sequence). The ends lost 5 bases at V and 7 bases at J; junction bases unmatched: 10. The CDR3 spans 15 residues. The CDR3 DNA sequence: TGTGCCACCAGCCCGGATCGGGAGGGATGGAACATTCAGTACTTC. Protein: CATSPDREGWNIQYF.

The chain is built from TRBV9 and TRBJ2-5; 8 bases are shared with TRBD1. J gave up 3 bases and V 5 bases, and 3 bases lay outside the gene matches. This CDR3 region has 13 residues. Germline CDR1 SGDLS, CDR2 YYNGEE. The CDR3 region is CASSAGGEETQYF. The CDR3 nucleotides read TGTGCCAGCAGTGCAGGGGGCGAAGAGACCCAGTACTTC.

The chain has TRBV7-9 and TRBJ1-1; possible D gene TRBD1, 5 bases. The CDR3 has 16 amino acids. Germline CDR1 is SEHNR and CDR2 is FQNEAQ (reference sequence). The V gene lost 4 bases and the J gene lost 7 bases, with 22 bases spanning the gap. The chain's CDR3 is CASSWGEGAERGEAFF. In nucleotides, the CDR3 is TGTGCCAGCAGCTGGGGGGAAGGGGCCGAGCGAGGTGAAGCTTTCTTT.

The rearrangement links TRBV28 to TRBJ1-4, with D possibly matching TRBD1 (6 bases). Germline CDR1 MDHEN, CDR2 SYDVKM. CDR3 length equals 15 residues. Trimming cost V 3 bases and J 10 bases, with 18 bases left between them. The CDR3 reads CASSLVQGRAGKLFF. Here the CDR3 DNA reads TGTGCCAGCAGTTTGGTTCAGGGGAGGGCTGGAAAACTGTTTTTT.

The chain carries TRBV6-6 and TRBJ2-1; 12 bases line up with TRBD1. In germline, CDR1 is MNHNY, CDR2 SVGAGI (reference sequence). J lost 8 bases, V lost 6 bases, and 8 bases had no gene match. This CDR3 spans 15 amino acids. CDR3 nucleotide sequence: TGTGCCAGCAGGTCCCTCGGGACAGGGGGCTATGAGCAGTTCTTC. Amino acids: CASRSLGTGGYEQFF.

The CDR3 protein is CASSQVVNPRDYSYNEQFF. CDR3 bases: TGTGCCAGCAGCCAAGTCGTTAACCCGAGGGACTACTCCTACAATGAGCAGTTCTTC. This sequence joins TRBV4-2 and TRBJ2-1, with 7 bases matching TRBD2. Looked up from germline, CDR1 is LGHNA and CDR2 is YNFKEQ. Trimming at V came to 1 base and at J to 0 bases, leaving 12 bases not matched to a gene. The CDR3 sequence is 19 residues long.

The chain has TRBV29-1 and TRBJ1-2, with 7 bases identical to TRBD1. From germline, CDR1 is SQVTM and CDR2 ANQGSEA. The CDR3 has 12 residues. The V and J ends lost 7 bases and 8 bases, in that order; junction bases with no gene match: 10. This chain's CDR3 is CSAFTGVYGYTF. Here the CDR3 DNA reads TGCAGCGCCTTCACAGGGGTGTACGGCTACACCTTC.

In DNA form, the CDR3 reads TGTGCCATCAGCTCAGGGGAGAGCAATCAGCCCCAGCATTTT. This encodes CAISSGESNQPQHF. The chain recombines TRBV10-3 with TRBJ1-5, with D maybe TRBD1 (6 bases). This CDR3 is 14 amino acids long. V gave up 6 bases and J gave up 1 base, with 10 bases separating them. Looked up from germline, CDR1 is ENHRY and CDR2 is SYGVKD.

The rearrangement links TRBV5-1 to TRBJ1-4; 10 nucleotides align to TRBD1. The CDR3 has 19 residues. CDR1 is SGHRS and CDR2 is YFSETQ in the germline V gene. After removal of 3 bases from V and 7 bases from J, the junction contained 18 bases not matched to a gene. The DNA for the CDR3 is TGCGCCAGCAGCTACACCCCCGGGACAGGGGAGGGGTCGCGTGAAAAACTGTTTTTT. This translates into CASSYTPGTGEGSREKLFF.

The CDR3 coding sequence is TGCGCCAGCAGCCTTGCTAGCGGGGGGGTAAATGAGCAGTTCTTC. Protein: CASSLASGGVNEQFF. This sequence joins TRBV4-1 and TRBJ2-1; 12 bases match TRBD2. The germline CDR1 and CDR2 sequences are MGHRA and YSYEKL. V shed 4 bases, J shed 7 bases, and the junction held 5 bases outside the gene matches. There are 15 residues in the CDR3.